This TCR beta chain emerged from a study of shared clonotypes between healthy human individuals. General study points: Genetic and exposure-history diversity was limited by the few donors. Generally, naive subsets (rather than memory subsets) showed larger estimated richness.

TCRdb keeps only in-frame clones here, not all; method: immunoSEQ multiplex PCR. The sample comprises under 850,000 clones, 72% of which are singletons, and about 1.7% rests with the top ten. This clone was recorded many times. Its antigen is still unknown. The clonotype originates from a woman aged 25-40 years in good health. The sample consisted of memory CD4+ T cells sorted from blood. The subset denotes: CD45RA-negative fraction.

CDR3 in DNA: TGTGCCAGCTCCCCTGACTCCGGGGTTGAGCAGTTCTTC. This sequence encodes CASSPDSGVEQFF. The chain links TRBV18 to TRBJ2-1, with D perhaps matching TRBD2 (5 bases). V was pared by 6 bases and J by 9 bases, with 15 bases between. The CDR3 has 13 residues. The germline V gene encodes CDR1 KGHSH and CDR2 LQKENI.